The present TCR beta chain was sequenced within a study of cytomegalovirus exposure and HLA in healthy donors. Background on the study: Roughly 77 million unique TCRs from HLA-typed donors made up an early data release. Study-level results: TCR beta sequences numbering roughly 16,000 were associated with HLA alleles at 0.05 false discovery rate in a later analysis. It was reported in a later analysis that an Asian-associated ancestry cluster showed fewer N-insertions than the approximately 700-donor mean.

The CDR3 is made up of 16 amino acids. Trimming cost V 2 bases and J 0 bases, with 11 bases left between them. Per the germline V gene, CDR1 is ENHRY and CDR2 is SYGVKD. About this clone itself: Its antigen is as yet unknown. The sample has other DNA sequences that encode this CDR3 too.

Vbeta (60) and Jbeta (13) primers were used in the PCR. Under the authors' procedure: About 11 million of 70 million to 80 million unique TCR beta chains were shared, per a later count. Only in-frame clones appear in the TCRdb table, and some are missing; sequencing was by immunoSEQ multiplex PCR. That table supplies the V and J calls and clone size; D and trimming were determined from the DNA. The sample lists under 200,000 clones, about 80% occurring once. The TCR originated in a woman in her thirties in good health and CMV-seropositive. The sequenced sample was PBMCs. The genes are TRBV10-3 and TRBJ2-1; maybe TRBD2 (5 bases). The CDR3 here is CAISERTGSSYNEQFF. In DNA form, the CDR3 reads TGTGCCATCAGTGAGCGAACGGGGAGCTCCTACAATGAGCAGTTCTTC.